This paragraph reports one T cell receptor (beta chain). What it binds is unknown. These data originate in a study of blood T cells in healthy people across ages. Study results and caveats: With unsorted PBMCs, a conclusive comparison of naive versus antigen-experienced cells was not possible. Age showed a roughly linear inverse relationship with TCR beta diversity per million T cells.

Germline V CDR1 and CDR2: KGHDR, SFDVKD. CDR3 length: 11 amino acids. Sample-barcoded 5' priming and a J-beta primer mix drove a second PCR of about 6 to 11 cycles. Template switching added a 12-random-nucleotide identifier to every cDNA molecule. One entry per CDR3 protein, called by TCRdb with MiXCR from the 5' RACE reads. The sample contains over 750,000 distinct CDR3 sequences, roughly 25% of which appear only once. This sample was also put to use in a study of T cells of mothers and their children. That work adds: The study obtained over 8.5 million TCR beta CDR3 reads per mother and 3 million to 3.5 million per child.

The sequence derives from a boy younger than 18 in good health. The sequencing sample was made of blood. The chain joins TRBV24-1 to TRBJ2-5; D is undetermined. The J call may be mistaken, given a closer DNA end match to TRBJ2-1. The CDR3 region has the DNA TGTGCCACCAGTGATTTGACAGAGCAGTTCTTC. Its protein is CATSDLTEQFF.